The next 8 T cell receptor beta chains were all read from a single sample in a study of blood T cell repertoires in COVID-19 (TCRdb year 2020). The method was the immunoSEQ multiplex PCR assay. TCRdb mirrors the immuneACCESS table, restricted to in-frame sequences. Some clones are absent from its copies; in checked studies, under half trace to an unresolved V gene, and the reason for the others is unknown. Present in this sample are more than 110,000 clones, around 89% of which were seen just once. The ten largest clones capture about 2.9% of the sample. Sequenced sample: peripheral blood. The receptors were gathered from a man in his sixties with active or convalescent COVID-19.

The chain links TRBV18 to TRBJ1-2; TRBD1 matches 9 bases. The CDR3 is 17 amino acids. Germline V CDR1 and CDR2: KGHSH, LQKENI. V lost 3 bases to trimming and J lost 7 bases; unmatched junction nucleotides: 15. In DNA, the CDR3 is TGTGCCAGCTCACCTATCGGCGGCGGACAGGGGATAACTGGCTACACCTTC. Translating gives CASSPIGGGQGITGYTF.

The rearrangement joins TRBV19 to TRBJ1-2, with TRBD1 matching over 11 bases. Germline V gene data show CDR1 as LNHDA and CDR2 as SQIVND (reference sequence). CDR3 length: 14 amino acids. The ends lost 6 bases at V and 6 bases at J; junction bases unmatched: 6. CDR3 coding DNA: TGTGCCAGTAGGGGGACAGGGGGAGGCGATGGCTACACCTTC. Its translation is CASRGTGGGDGYTF.

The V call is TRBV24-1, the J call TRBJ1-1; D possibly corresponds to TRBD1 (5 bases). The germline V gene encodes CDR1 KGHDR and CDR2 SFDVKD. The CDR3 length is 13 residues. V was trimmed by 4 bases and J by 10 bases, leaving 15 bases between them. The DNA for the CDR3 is TGTGCCACCAGTGACTCGGACCGGGGGGGAGCTTTCTTT. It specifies CATSDSDRGGAFF.

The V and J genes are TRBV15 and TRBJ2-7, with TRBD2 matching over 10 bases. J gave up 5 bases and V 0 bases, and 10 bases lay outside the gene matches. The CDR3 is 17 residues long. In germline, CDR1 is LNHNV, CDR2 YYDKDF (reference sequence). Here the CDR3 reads CATSRERSGAGGHEQYF. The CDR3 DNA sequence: TGTGCCACCAGCAGAGAGCGGAGCGGAGCGGGAGGGCACGAGCAGTACTTC.

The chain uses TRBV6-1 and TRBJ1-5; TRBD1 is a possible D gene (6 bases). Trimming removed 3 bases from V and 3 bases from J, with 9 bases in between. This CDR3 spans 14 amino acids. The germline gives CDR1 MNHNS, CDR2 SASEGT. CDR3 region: CASSEWTVNQPQHF. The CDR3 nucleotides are TGTGCCAGCAGTGAGTGGACAGTCAATCAGCCCCAGCATTTT.

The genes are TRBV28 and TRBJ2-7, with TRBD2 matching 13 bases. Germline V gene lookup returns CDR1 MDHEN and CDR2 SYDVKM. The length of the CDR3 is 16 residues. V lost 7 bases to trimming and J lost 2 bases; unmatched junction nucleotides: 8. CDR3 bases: TGTGCCAGCAAAGGACTAGCGGGGGCTTCCACCTACGAGCAGTACTTC. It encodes CASKGLAGASTYEQYF.

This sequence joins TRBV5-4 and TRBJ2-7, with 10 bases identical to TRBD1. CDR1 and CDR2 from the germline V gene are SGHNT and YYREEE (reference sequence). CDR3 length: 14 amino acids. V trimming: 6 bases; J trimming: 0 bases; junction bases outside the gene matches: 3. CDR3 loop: CASTGQGDSYEQYF. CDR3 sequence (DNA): TGTGCCAGCACAGGACAGGGGGACTCCTACGAGCAGTACTTC.

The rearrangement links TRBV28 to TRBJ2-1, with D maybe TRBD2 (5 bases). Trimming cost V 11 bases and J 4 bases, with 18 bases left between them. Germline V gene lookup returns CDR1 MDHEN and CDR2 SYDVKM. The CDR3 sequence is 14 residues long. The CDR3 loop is CAGMELADYNEQFF. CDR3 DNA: TGTGCCGGTATGGAGCTAGCAGATTACAATGAGCAGTTCTTC.